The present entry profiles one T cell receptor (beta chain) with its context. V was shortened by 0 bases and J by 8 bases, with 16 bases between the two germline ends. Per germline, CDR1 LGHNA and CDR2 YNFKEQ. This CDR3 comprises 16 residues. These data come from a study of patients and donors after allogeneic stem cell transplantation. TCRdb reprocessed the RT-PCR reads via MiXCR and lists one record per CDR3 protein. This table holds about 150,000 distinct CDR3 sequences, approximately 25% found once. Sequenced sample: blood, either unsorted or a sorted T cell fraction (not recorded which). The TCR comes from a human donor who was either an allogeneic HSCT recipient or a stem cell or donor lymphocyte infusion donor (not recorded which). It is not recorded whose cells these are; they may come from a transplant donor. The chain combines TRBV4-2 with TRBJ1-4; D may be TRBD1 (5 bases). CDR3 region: CASSQDLGQGREKLFF. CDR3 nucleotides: TGTGCCAGCAGCCAAGATCTTGGGCAGGGACGCGAAAAACTGTTTTTT.